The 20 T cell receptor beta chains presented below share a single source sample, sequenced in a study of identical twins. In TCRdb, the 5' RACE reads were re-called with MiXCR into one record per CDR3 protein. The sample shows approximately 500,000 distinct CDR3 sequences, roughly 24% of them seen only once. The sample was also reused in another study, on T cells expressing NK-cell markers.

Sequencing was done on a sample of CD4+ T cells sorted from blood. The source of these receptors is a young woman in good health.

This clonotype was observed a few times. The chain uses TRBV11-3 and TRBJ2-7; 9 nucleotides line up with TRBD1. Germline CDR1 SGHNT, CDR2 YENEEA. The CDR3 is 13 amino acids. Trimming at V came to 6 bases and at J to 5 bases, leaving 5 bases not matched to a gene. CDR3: CASSWTGVDEQYF. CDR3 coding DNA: TGTGCCAGCAGTTGGACAGGGGTCGACGAGCAGTACTTC.

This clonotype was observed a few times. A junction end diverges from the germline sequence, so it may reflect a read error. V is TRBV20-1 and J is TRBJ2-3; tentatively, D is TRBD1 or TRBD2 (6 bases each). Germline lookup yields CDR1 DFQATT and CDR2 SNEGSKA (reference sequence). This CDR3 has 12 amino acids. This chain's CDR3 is CSAWGGATGGDF. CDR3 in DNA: TGCAGTGCTTGGGGCGGGGCGACAGGCGGGGATTTT.

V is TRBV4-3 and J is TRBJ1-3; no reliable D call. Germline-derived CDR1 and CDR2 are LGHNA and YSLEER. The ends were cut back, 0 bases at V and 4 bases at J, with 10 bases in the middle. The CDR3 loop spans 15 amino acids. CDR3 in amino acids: CASSQEAAGGNTIYF. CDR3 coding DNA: TGCGCCAGCAGCCAAGAGGCAGCGGGAGGAAACACCATATATTTT.

CDR3 nucleotides: TGTGCCAGCAGCCCCTCTCGCGGGAGCTCCTACAATGAGCAGTTCTTC. This codes for CASSPSRGSSYNEQFF. The chain has TRBV14 and TRBJ2-1; the match to TRBD2 covers 7 bases. Per germline, CDR1 SGHDN and CDR2 FVKESK. The CDR3 has 16 amino acids. The ends lost 4 bases at V and 0 bases at J; junction bases unmatched: 6.

CDR3 protein: CSAQGSRATDTQYF. The CDR3 bases are TGCAGTGCTCAGGGGAGTAGGGCCACAGATACGCAGTATTTT. The J gene is TRBJ2-3, the V gene TRBV20-1, with TRBD1 as a possible D gene (6 bases). Trimming pared 5 bases from V and 2 bases from J, leaving 14 bases between. This CDR3 is 14 amino acids long. Per germline, CDR1 DFQATT and CDR2 SNEGSKA (reference sequence).

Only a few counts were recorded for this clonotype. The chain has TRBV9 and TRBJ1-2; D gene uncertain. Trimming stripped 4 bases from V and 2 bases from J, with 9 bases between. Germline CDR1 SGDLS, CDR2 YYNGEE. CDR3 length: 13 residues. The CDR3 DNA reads TGTGCCAGCAGCAAGGGCCCGAACTATGGCTACACCTTC. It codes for CASSKGPNYGYTF.

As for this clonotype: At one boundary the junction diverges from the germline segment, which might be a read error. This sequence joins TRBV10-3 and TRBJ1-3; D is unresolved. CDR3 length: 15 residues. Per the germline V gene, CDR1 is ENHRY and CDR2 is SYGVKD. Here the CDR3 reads CAISESRGSGNTIYF. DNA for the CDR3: TGTGCCATCAGTGAGTCGCGGGGATCTGGAAACACCATCTATTTT.

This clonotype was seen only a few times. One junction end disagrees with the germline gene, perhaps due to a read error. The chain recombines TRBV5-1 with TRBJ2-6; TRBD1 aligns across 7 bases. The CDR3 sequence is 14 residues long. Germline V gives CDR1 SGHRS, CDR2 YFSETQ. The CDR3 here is CASSLGGTVDVLTF. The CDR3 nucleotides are TGCGCCAGCAGTTTGGGTGGGACAGTAGACGTCCTGACTTTC.

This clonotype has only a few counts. The CDR3 loop is CASSPGPRQPQHF. As DNA, the CDR3 is TGTGCCAGCAGCCCAGGCCCTCGTCAGCCCCAGCATTTT. V and J are TRBV9 and TRBJ1-5; the D is unclear. The V gene's germline CDR1 is SGDLS and CDR2 YYNGEE. The CDR3 has 13 amino acids. V lost 4 bases, J lost 6 bases, and 11 bases lay in between.

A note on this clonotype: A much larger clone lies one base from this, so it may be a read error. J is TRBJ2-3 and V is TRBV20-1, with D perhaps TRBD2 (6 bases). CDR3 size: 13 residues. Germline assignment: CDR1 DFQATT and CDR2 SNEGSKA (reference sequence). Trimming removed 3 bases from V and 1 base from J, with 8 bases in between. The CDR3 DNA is TGCAGTGCTAGTTCGGGGGGCACAGATACGCAGTATTTT. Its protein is CSASSGGTDTQYF.

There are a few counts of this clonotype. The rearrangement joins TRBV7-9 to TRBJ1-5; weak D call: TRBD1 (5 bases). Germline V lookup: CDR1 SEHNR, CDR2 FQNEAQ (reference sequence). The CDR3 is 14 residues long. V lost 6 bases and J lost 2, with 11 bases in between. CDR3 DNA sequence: TGTGCCAGCAGTTTGTCGACAGGCAATCAGCCCCAGCATTTT. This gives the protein CASSLSTGNQPQHF.

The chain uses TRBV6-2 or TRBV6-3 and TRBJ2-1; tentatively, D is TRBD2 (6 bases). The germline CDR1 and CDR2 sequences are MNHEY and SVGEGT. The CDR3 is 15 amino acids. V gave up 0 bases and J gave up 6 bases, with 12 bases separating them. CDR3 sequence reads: CASSYSDYRLNEQFF. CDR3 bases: TGTGCCAGCAGTTACTCGGACTACCGACTCAATGAGCAGTTCTTC.

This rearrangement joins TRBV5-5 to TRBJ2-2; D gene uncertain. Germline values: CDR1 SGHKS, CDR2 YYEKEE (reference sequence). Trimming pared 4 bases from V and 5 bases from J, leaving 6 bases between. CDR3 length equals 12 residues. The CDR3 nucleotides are TGTGCCAGCAGCGCCACAACCGGGGAGCTGTTTTTT. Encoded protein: CASSATTGELFF. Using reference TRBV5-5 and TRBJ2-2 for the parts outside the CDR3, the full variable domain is DAGVTQSPTHLIKTRGQQVTLRCSPISGHKSVSWYQQVLGQGPQFIFQYYEKEERGRGNFPDRFSARQFPNYSSELNVNALLLGDSALYLCASSATTGELFFGEGSRLTVL.

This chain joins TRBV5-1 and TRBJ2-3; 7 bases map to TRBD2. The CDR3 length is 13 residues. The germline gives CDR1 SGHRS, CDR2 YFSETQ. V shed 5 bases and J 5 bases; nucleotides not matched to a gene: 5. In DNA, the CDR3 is TGCGCCAGCAGACGGGAGGTGGGAGATACGCAGTATTTT. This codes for CASRREVGDTQYF.

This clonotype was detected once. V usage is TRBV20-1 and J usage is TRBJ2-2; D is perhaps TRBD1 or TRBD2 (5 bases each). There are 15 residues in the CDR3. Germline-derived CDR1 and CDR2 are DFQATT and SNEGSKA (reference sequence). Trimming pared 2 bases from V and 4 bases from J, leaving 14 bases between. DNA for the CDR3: TGCAGTGCTAGACCCCGGGACCCACTCACCGGGGAGCTGTTTTTT. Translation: CSARPRDPLTGELFF.

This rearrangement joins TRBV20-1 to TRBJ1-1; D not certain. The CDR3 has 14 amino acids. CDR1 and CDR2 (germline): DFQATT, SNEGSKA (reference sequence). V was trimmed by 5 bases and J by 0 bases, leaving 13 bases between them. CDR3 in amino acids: CSAHNPGLNTEAFF. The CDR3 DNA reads TGCAGTGCTCACAACCCGGGCCTGAACACTGAAGCTTTCTTT.

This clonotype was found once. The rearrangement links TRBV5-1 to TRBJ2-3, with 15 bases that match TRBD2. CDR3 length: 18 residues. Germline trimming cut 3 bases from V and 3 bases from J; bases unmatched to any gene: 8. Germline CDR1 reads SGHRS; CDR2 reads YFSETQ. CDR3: CASSSWTSGRAGTDTQYF. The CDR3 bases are TGCGCCAGCAGCTCATGGACTAGCGGGAGGGCCGGAACAGATACGCAGTATTTT. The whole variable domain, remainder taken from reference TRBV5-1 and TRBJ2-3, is KAGVTQTPRYLIKTRGQQVTLSCSPISGHRSVSWYQQTPGQGLQFLFEYFSETQRNKGNFPGRFSGRQFSNSRSEMNVSTLELGDSALYLCASSSWTSGRAGTDTQYFGPGTRLTVL.

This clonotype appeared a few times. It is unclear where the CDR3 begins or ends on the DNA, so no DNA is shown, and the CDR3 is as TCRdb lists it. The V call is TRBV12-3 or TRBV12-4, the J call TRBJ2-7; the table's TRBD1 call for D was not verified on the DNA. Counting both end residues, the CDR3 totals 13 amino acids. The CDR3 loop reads CASSILGEYEQYF.

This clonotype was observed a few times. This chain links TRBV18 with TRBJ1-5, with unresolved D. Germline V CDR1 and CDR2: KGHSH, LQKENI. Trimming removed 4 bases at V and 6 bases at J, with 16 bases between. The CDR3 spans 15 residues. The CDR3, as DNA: TGTGCCAGCTCACGCGGGGTGGGCGCGGGTCAGCCCCAGCATTTT. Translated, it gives CASSRGVGAGQPQHF.

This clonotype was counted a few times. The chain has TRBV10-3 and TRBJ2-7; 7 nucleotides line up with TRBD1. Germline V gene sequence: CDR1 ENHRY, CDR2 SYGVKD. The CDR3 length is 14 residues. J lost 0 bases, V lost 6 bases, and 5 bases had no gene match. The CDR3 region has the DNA TGTGCCATCAGGGCTCGGGACAGCTCCTACGAGCAGTACTTC. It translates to CAIRARDSSYEQYF.